The 9 T cell receptor beta chains listed next were all sequenced from one sample in a study of identical twins. TCRdb reprocessed the 5' RACE reads via MiXCR and lists one record per CDR3 protein. This table holds roughly 1,500,000 distinct CDR3 sequences, around 33% found once. The sample taken for sequencing was cord blood. The receptors derive from a newborn girl in good health.

This clonotype was detected a few times. A much bigger clone sits one base away, suggesting this may be a read error. V gene TRBV6-5 combines with J gene TRBJ2-5, with a tentative D call TRBD2 (5 bases). The germline V gene encodes CDR1 MNHEY and CDR2 SVGAGI. Trimming removed 4 bases at V and 6 bases at J, with 6 bases between. The CDR3 is made up of 11 amino acids. CDR3 DNA sequence: TGTGCCAGCAGTTCGGGAAAGACCCAGTACTTC. Translating it yields CASSSGKTQYF.

This clonotype was counted a few times. V is TRBV25-1 and J is TRBJ2-5, with TRBD1 identical over 10 bases. Germline V gives CDR1 MGHDK, CDR2 SYGVNS. The J segment lost 11 bases and the V segment lost 3 bases, leaving 15 bases of the junction unmatched. The CDR3 sequence is 16 residues long. For the CDR3, the DNA is TGTGCCAGCAGTGATTTTCCGGGACAGGGGTTAAATGAGCAGTACTTC. Translating it yields CASSDFPGQGLNEQYF.

This clonotype was counted only a few times. This rearrangement joins TRBV6-5 to TRBJ2-2; tentatively, D is TRBD1 (5 bases). This CDR3 comprises 16 residues. Germline assignment: CDR1 MNHEY and CDR2 SVGAGI. Trimming took 3 bases from V and 0 from J, leaving 11 bases between them. CDR3 sequence reads: CASSYLSRANTGELFF. The CDR3 bases are TGTGCCAGCAGTTATCTCTCCAGGGCGAACACCGGGGAGCTGTTTTTT.

In its sample, this clonotype was seen a few times. This chain links TRBV12-3 or TRBV12-4 with TRBJ2-3, with D maybe TRBD1 (6 bases). The CDR3 has 13 amino acids. V lost 7 bases and J lost 4, with 12 bases in between. CDR3 sequence reads: CASTHRVPDTQYF. As DNA, the CDR3 is TGTGCCAGCACCCACAGGGTGCCAGATACGCAGTATTTT.

The V gene is TRBV18, the J gene TRBJ2-7; D gene unclear. The better agreement between TRBJ2-4 and the DNA end casts doubt on the J call. Germline CDR1 is KGHSH and CDR2 is LQKENI. The CDR3 extends over 16 amino acids. CDR3 nucleotide sequence: TGTGCCAGCTCACCACTTGCACACAACGTACAAAACATTCAGTACTTC. Amino acids: CASSPLAHNVQNIQYF.

This clonotype was seen only a few times. The chain carries TRBV6-5 and TRBJ1-1, with D maybe TRBD1 (6 bases). The CDR3 contains 15 residues. The germline V and J ends were trimmed by 1 base and 0 bases, with 9 bases remaining between them. From germline, CDR1 is MNHEY and CDR2 SVGAGI. CDR3 sequence reads: CASSYFGQLNTEAFF. As DNA, the CDR3 is TGTGCCAGCAGTTACTTCGGACAGCTGAACACTGAAGCTTTCTTT.

Details on this clonotype: At one end the junction does not follow the germline gene, possibly because of a read error. The J gene is TRBJ1-2, the V gene TRBV5-5; D gene ambiguous. The CDR3 contains 12 residues. In germline, CDR1 is SGHKS, CDR2 YYEKEE (reference sequence). The CDR3 region has the DNA TGTGCCAGCAGCGTCCAGCTCTATGGCCACACCTTC. Translating it yields CASSVQLYGHTF. Complete variable domain (other parts from reference TRBV5-5 and TRBJ1-2): DAGVTQSPTHLIKTRGQQVTLRCSPISGHKSVSWYQQVLGQGPQFIFQYYEKEERGRGNFPDRFSARQFPNYSSELNVNALLLGDSALYLCASSVQLYGHTFGSGTRLTVV.

The chain recombines TRBV28 with TRBJ2-5; D is perhaps TRBD2 (6 bases). This CDR3 has 14 amino acids. V gave up 6 bases and J gave up 3 bases, with 14 bases separating them. Germline V gene sequence: CDR1 MDHEN, CDR2 SYDVKM. The CDR3 spells CASSLQTGEETQYF. CDR3 DNA: TGTGCCAGCAGCTTGCAGACGGGGGAAGAGACCCAGTACTTC.

The J gene is TRBJ2-3, the V gene TRBV7-6, with TRBD2 matching over 8 bases. Germline-derived CDR1 and CDR2 are SGHVS and FNYEAQ. The CDR3 runs 17 residues. Trimming took 0 bases from V and 3 from J; bases not matched to a gene: 8. The DNA for the CDR3 is TGTGCCAGCAGCTTAGCTCTGGGACTAGTTGTTACAGATACGCAGTATTTT. Protein product: CASSLALGLVVTDTQYF.